The rows below give T cell receptor beta chains drawn from one sample of a study of cytomegalovirus exposure and HLA in healthy donors. Generated by immunoSEQ multiplex PCR, the TCRdb table keeps only in-frame clones and is missing some. The sample lists about 130,000 clones, less than 80% occurring once. Sequencing was performed on PBMCs. These TCRs come from a man in his forties or fifties in good health and CMV-seropositive. The CDR3 runs from the conserved cysteine through the conserved F or W. D genes are given only for firm matches. Size is stated for part of the rows, as once, few or many counts, or as a class when the clone is expanded.

>TRBV14|TRBJ1-2|-|-
TGTGCCAGCAGCCAAGCGACAACCTATGGCTACACCTTC
CASSQATTYGYTF
>TRBV10-2|TRBJ2-1|-|TRBD2
TGCGCCAGCAGGCTAGCGGGAAACAATGAGCAGTTCTTC
CASRLAGNNEQFF
>TRBV2|TRBJ2-5|-|TRBD2
TGTGCCAGCAGTGAACTAGCGGGACCCCAAGAGACCCAGTACTTC
CASSELAGPQETQYF
>TRBV27|TRBJ2-2|-|TRBD2
TGTGCCAGCTGTGGACTAGCGGGAGCAACCGGGGAGCTGTTTTTT
CASCGLAGATGELFF
>TRBV18|TRBJ2-7|few|-
TGTGCCAGCTCACCACAGACCGGGTATGGCGAGCAGTACTTC
CASSPQTGYGEQYF
>TRBV7-9|TRBJ2-7|-|TRBD2
TGTGCCAGCAGCCCCGGGGGGTCTTCAACCTACGAGCAGTACTTC
CASSPGGSSTYEQYF
>TRBV1|TRBJ2-1|-|-
TGCACCAGCAGCCCTAGAAAGATCGCAAGGGGGTTCTTC
CTSSPRKIARGFF
>TRBV7-9|TRBJ2-3|once|-
TGTGCCAGCAGCTCCGCACTGGGCGATACGCAGTATTTT
CASSSALGDTQYF
>TRBV19|TRBJ1-1|few|-
TGTGCCAGTAACGGAGGAGGACTCCTTGAAGCTTTCTTT
CASNGGGLLEAFF
>TRBV18|TRBJ1-5|-|-
TGTGCCAGCTCTATGGGGGGGGGCAATCAGCCCCAGCATTTT
CASSMGGGNQPQHF
>TRBV5-1|TRBJ2-6|-|-
TGCGCCAGCCGAGTAGACTCTGGGGCCAACGTCCTGACTTTC
CASRVDSGANVLTF
>TRBV9|TRBJ2-5|-|-
TGTGCCAGCAGCGTAGTTGGGGGGCAAGAGACCCAGTACTTC
CASSVVGGQETQYF
>TRBV7-6|TRBJ2-7|-|TRBD2
TGTGCCAGCAGCTTCGGCGGGAGGGCCTACGAGCAGTACTTC
CASSFGGRAYEQYF
>TRBV11-2|TRBJ2-5|-|-
TGTGCCAGCAGCTTAGTCCCGCGTTCCATCCAAGAGACCCAGTACTTC
CASSLVPRSIQETQYF
>TRBV4-1|TRBJ1-6|-|TRBD1
TGCGCCAGCAGCCAAGAAAGTCTAAGGAGAGGGGGCCGGGAAGGATCACCCCTCCACTTT
CASSQESLRRGGREGSPLHF
>TRBV30|TRBJ1-4|-|TRBD1
TGTGCCTGGAGCACAGGGGTGGAGGAAAAACTGTTTTTT
CAWSTGVEEKLFF
>TRBV5-6|TRBJ1-2|-|TRBD1
TGTGCCAGCAGCTTAACAGGGGGTTCTAACTATGGCTACACCTTC
CASSLTGGSNYGYTF
>TRBV6-5|TRBJ2-7|few|TRBD2
TGTGCCAGCAGTTACTTACCCGGGACTAGCATATACGAGCAGTACTTC
CASSYLPGTSIYEQYF
>TRBV19|TRBJ2-7|-|-
TGTGCCAGTAGTATGGGGGGTGCCCCCAACGAGCAGTACTTC
CASSMGGAPNEQYF
>TRBV5-4|TRBJ2-7|once|TRBD1
TGTGCCAGCAGCTTGGCGGGACAGTCTTCCTACGAGCAGTACTTC
CASSLAGQSSYEQYF
>TRBV29-1|TRBJ2-2|few|-
TGCAGCGTTAACAGGGGAGGCACCGGGGAGCTGTTTTTT
CSVNRGGTGELFF
>TRBV4-2|TRBJ2-1|-|TRBD2
TGTGCCAGCAGCCAGCGACTAGCGGAGAGGGGCTATGAGCAGTTCTTC
CASSQRLAERGYEQFF
>TRBV30|TRBJ2-7|-|TRBD1
TGTGCCTGGAGTTTGGACAGGGAGGTCGAGCAGTACTTC
CAWSLDREVEQYF
>TRBV30|TRBJ2-3|-|TRBD2
TGTGCCTTTACCTCCGTGGGAGGGCGGATAGATACGCAGTATTTT
CAFTSVGGRIDTQYF
>TRBV11-2|TRBJ2-1|few|TRBD2
TGTGCCAGCAGCTTAGCCGGGAGGCGATACAATGAGCAGTTCTTC
CASSLAGRRYNEQFF
>TRBV6-1|TRBJ2-3|-|TRBD2
TGTGCCAGCAGCCCCCTGGGGGGGGGAACTAGCGGGTATTTT
CASSPLGGGTSGYF
>TRBV7-9|TRBJ2-3|-|-
TGTGCCAGCAGCTTAGTTCTAGCCCTCGATACGCAGTATTTT
CASSLVLALDTQYF
>TRBV5-1|TRBJ1-2|once|-
TGCGCCAGCAGCCCCAGGGATGACTACTATGGCTACACCTTC
CASSPRDDYYGYTF
>TRBV5-1|TRBJ2-7|-|TRBD2
TGCGCCAGCAGCTTGGGCAGCCCGACTAGCGGAGGGATCTCCTACGAGCAGTACTTC
CASSLGSPTSGGISYEQYF
>TRBV7-3|TRBJ2-1|once|-
TGTGCCAGCAGCTTAGTCCCGGACAGTTTAGGTGGTGAGCAGTTCTTC
CASSLVPDSLGGEQFF
>TRBV6-5|TRBJ2-7|-|TRBD2
TGTGCCAGCAGTAAACTAGCGGGAGGATTGTTGGAGCAGTACTTC
CASSKLAGGLLEQYF
>TRBV5-4|TRBJ2-2|-|-
TGTGCCAGCAGCTGGGGACTCGATCCGAACACCGGGGAGCTGTTTTTT
CASSWGLDPNTGELFF
>TRBV7-9|TRBJ1-2|few|TRBD1
TGTGCCAGCAGCTTCGGGGACAGTAACTATGGCTACACCTTC
CASSFGDSNYGYTF
>TRBV5-5|TRBJ2-7|-|TRBD1
TGTGCCAGCAGCTTGGCTGTAGGGGGCCTGGGCCACGAGCAGTACTTC
CASSLAVGGLGHEQYF
>TRBV7-9|TRBJ1-2|-|-
TGTGCCAGCAGCTTAGGAGAGACAGTCTATGGCTACACCTTC
CASSLGETVYGYTF
>TRBV11-3|TRBJ2-7|-|-
TGTGCCAGCAGCTTAGACAGGGTAAGCGAGCAGTACTTC
CASSLDRVSEQYF
>TRBV18|TRBJ2-3|-|-
TGTGCCAGCTCACTATCGACTAGAAGCACAGATACGCAGTATTTT
CASSLSTRSTDTQYF
>TRBV9|TRBJ2-3|-|-
TGTGCCAGCAGTGATAGACGAGCGGGGACAATCACAGATACGCAGTATTTT
CASSDRRAGTITDTQYF
>TRBV12-5|TRBJ1-1|-|-
TGTGCTAGTGGCCTCGCGGGGCTGAACACTGAAGCTTTCTTT
CASGLAGLNTEAFF
>TRBV7-3|TRBJ2-2|-|-
TGTGCCAGCAGCTCCAACACACAGGGAACCGGGGAGCTGTTTTTT
CASSSNTQGTGELFF
>TRBV27|TRBJ2-1|-|-
TGTGCCAGCACCCCAGAGAGGGCCTGGAATGAGCAGTTCTTC
CASTPERAWNEQFF
>TRBV19|TRBJ1-2|few|TRBD1
TGTGCCAGTAGTGCGGGACAGGGGGCCTATGGCTACACCTTC
CASSAGQGAYGYTF
>TRBV4-1|TRBJ2-1|-|TRBD2
TGCGCCAGCAGCCAGGGACTAGCGGGAGGGATCTACAATGAGCAGTTCTTC
CASSQGLAGGIYNEQFF
>TRBV7-9|TRBJ2-5|-|-
TGTGCCAGCAGCTTAGTAGGCGGGTCAGAAGAGACCCAGTACTTC
CASSLVGGSEETQYF
>TRBV7-8|TRBJ1-1|-|-
TGTGCCAGCAGCATATGGACCGAGGGGAACACTGAAGCTTTCTTT
CASSIWTEGNTEAFF
>TRBV9|TRBJ2-2|-|TRBD2
TGTGCCAGTGCCGGGACTAGCGGCACCGGGGAGCTGTTTTTT
CASAGTSGTGELFF
>TRBV7-3|TRBJ2-1|-|TRBD2
TGTGCCAGCAGCTTGACTAGCGGGTCCAATGAGCAGTTCTTC
CASSLTSGSNEQFF
>TRBV9|TRBJ1-2|-|TRBD1
TGTGCCAGCAGTAAGACAGGGGGGGGATCAGGCTACACCTTC
CASSKTGGGSGYTF